The subject of this entry is one T cell receptor (beta chain). Its antigen remains unknown. These data come from a study of T cell repertoires in ileal Crohn's disease. Whole-study context: From the surgical specimen's inflamed ileum, biopsies were taken as M0.

The time point denotes: inflamed ileum from the surgical specimen. Findings and caveats of the study: Compared with CD4 T cells, sorted CD8 cells carried more expanded clones.

The assay was immunoSEQ multiplex PCR, and TCRdb's table has in-frame clones only and misses some. The sample shows 13,000 to 15,000 clones, 65% to 80% of them seen only once. Sequenced material: ileal tissue. The clonotype was recovered from an adult with Crohn's disease.

CDR3 in DNA: TGTGCCAGCAGCGCCCGGCCGGGGAACACTGAAGCTTTCTTT. Encoded protein: CASSARPGNTEAFF. This chain uses TRBV2 with TRBJ1-1; D ambiguous. The V end was cut by 6 bases, the J end by 1 base, with 12 bases between. The CDR3 is 14 residues long. Germline CDR1 SNHLY, CDR2 FYNNEI.